Included here is one T cell receptor (beta chain) sequence, with context. Its antigen is undetermined. In germline, CDR1 is ENHRY, CDR2 SYGVKD. This CDR3 has 15 amino acids. V was clipped by 5 bases and J by 0 bases, with 12 bases between them. Autoimmune disease history or systemic immunosuppression excluded patients. The sample comes from a study of OX40 agonist ivuxolimab in advanced cancers. Whole-study context: Patients in the trial were receiving intravenous ivuxolimab every 2 weeks, at doses of 0.01 to 10 mg/kg. Study outcomes and limitations: Both CD4+ and CD8+ T cell populations in blood had undergone clonal expansion by week 6 at 0.1 to 3.0 mg/kg. Among the lowest peripheral clonal expansion occurred in 0.1-3.0 mg/kg partial responders.

The assay was immunoSEQ multiplex PCR, and TCRdb's table has in-frame clones only and misses some. The sample consists of roughly 63,000 clones, roughly 86% of them appearing once. The material was CD4+ or CD8+ T cells sorted from blood, obtained in a trial of the OX40 agonist ivuxolimab. The sequence was obtained from an adult with an advanced solid tumor such as melanoma, head and neck, liver or kidney cancer. The J gene is TRBJ2-3, the V gene TRBV10-3, with D unresolved. CDR3 DNA sequence: TGTGCCATCAGTCTGGCAGCAACTAGCACAGATACGCAGTATTTT. Translated, it gives CAISLAATSTDTQYF.